The 21 T cell receptor beta chains listed next were all sequenced from one sample in a study of T cells after yellow fever vaccination. TCRdb re-called the 5' RACE reads through MiXCR, storing one row per CDR3 protein. The table has approximately 34,000 distinct CDR3 sequences, roughly 10% seen once; the top ten hold approximately 12%. Specimen: PBMCs, either bulk or a sorted T-cell subset (CD4+, CD8+, memory, or dextramer-sorted; not recorded which), collected approximately 15 days after the first yellow fever vaccination. The source of these receptors is a man younger than 30 who received the YFV17D yellow fever vaccine.

This clonotype was recorded at least ten times. The genes are TRBV5-1 and TRBJ1-2; D is unresolved. Trimming shortened V by 7 bases and J by 8 bases, and 18 bases separated the two germline ends. There are 13 residues in the CDR3. The germline V gene encodes CDR1 SGHRS and CDR2 YFSETQ. CDR3: CASGPGDPEGYTF. The DNA for the CDR3 is TGCGCCAGCGGGCCGGGAGATCCTGAGGGCTACACCTTC.

This clonotype was counted many times. The genes are TRBV28 and TRBJ2-1, with TRBD2 matching over 7 bases. This CDR3 has 15 amino acids. V shed 2 bases, J shed 5 bases, and the junction held 6 bases outside the gene matches. Germline lookup yields CDR1 MDHEN and CDR2 SYDVKM. The DNA for the CDR3 is TGTGCCAGCAGTTTAGGCGGGGGACGACACAATGAGCAGTTCTTC. This sequence encodes CASSLGGGRHNEQFF.

Many counts were recorded for this clonotype. This chain uses TRBV27 with TRBJ2-5; D is uncertain. Looked up from germline, CDR1 is MNHEY and CDR2 is SMNVEV (reference sequence). V gave up 4 bases and J gave up 6 bases, with 18 bases separating them. The CDR3 has 15 amino acids. Here the CDR3 reads CASSSSWNTGKTQYF. For the CDR3, the DNA is TGTGCCAGCAGTTCGAGTTGGAATACTGGAAAGACCCAGTACTTC.

This clonotype was seen repeatedly, ten times or more. This sequence joins TRBV5-4 and TRBJ2-3; D not certain. This CDR3 has 15 amino acids. CDR1 and CDR2 from the germline V gene are SGHNT and YYREEE (reference sequence). V was clipped by 4 bases and J by 2 bases, with 14 bases between them. CDR3 nucleotides: TGTGCCAGCAGCCTGCGGCGGAGCTACACAGATACGCAGTATTTT. It codes for CASSLRRSYTDTQYF.

This clonotype occurred many times. The CDR3 sequence: CAVNRDANTGELFF. DNA for the CDR3: TGTGCCGTAAACCGGGACGCGAACACCGGGGAGCTGTTTTTT. This chain uses TRBV10-3 with TRBJ2-2; either TRBD1 or TRBD2 may fit D (5 bases each). CDR3 length: 14 residues. Trimming took 11 bases from V and 0 from J, leaving 13 bases between them. Germline V gene lookup returns CDR1 ENHRY and CDR2 SYGVKD.

This clonotype was counted many times. The rearrangement links TRBV19 to TRBJ2-4; D might be TRBD2 (6 bases). Trimming stripped 5 bases from V and 2 bases from J, with 10 bases between. CDR1 is LNHDA, CDR2 SQIVND, per germline (reference sequence). The length of the CDR3 is 14 residues. CDR3 nucleotide sequence: TGTGCCAGTAGTCCGGGGGATACCAAAAACATTCAGTACTTC. This gives the protein CASSPGDTKNIQYF.

This clonotype has ten or more counts. The J gene is TRBJ2-7, the V gene TRBV12-3 or TRBV12-4; weak D call: TRBD1 (6 bases). V lost 3 bases to trimming and J lost 3 bases, with 12 bases between them. The CDR3 is 14 amino acids. The CDR3 region is CASSFRGFDYEQYF. Written as DNA, the CDR3 is TGTGCCAGCAGTTTTAGGGGGTTTGACTACGAGCAGTACTTC.

This clonotype is judged medium-sized (0.01 to 0.1%). The gene calls are TRBV5-1 and TRBJ2-6; the match to TRBD1 covers 8 bases. The CDR3 contains 15 residues. J was trimmed by 12 bases and V by 0 bases; bases with no gene match: 8. The germline CDR1 and CDR2 sequences are SGHRS and YFSETQ. The CDR3, as DNA: TGCGCCAGCAGCTTGGAATGGACAGGGATGGGCGTCCTGACTTTC. Protein product: CASSLEWTGMGVLTF.

The chain combines TRBV5-5 with TRBJ1-6; D remains ambiguous. This CDR3 region has 14 residues. The V end was cut by 0 bases, the J end by 9 bases, with 10 bases between. The V gene's germline CDR1 is SGHKS and CDR2 YYEKEE (reference sequence). The CDR3 sequence is CASSLVQLRSPLHF. The CDR3 nucleotides are TGTGCCAGCAGCTTGGTACAGCTTCGTTCACCCCTCCACTTT.

On this clonotype: With a much larger clone just one base away, this may be a read error. The chain recombines TRBV30 with TRBJ1-6; D is ambiguous. Germline V gene data show CDR1 as GTSNPN and CDR2 as SVGIG (reference sequence). This CDR3 contains 11 residues. The CDR3 loop is CALSVEANVHF. The CDR3 nucleotides read TGTGCCTTGAGTGTAGAGGCCAACGTCCACTTT.

Concerning this clonotype: Since a much larger clone is just one base distant, this may be a read error. This chain uses TRBV6-1 with TRBJ1-4; no clear D gene. Germline loops: CDR1 MNHNS, CDR2 SASEGT. V was cut by 8 bases and J by 8 bases, with 18 bases left in between. The CDR3 contains 14 residues. CDR3 nucleotides: TGTGCCAGCTCCCTCGGGTGGCAAGTGGAAAAACTGTTTTTT. The encoded protein is CASSLGWQVEKLFF.

About this clonotype: Being one base from a much bigger clone, this may be a read error. The rearrangement joins TRBV20-1 to TRBJ1-1; the D gene is possibly TRBD1 (5 bases). This CDR3 has 15 amino acids. Germline lookup yields CDR1 DFQATT and CDR2 SNEGSKA (reference sequence). In DNA, the CDR3 is TGCTGTGCTAGAGATAGGGGTAGGATGACAACTGAAGCTTTCTTT. As protein: CCARDRGRMTTEAFF.

Many counts were recorded for this clonotype. The gene calls are TRBV7-9 and TRBJ1-1; D gene uncertain. The CDR3 contains 15 residues. V was clipped by 6 bases and J by 2 bases, with 16 bases between them. The V gene's germline CDR1 is SEHNR and CDR2 FQNEAQ (reference sequence). The CDR3: CASRSSGGGNTEAFF. CDR3 coding DNA: TGTGCCAGCAGGTCTTCGGGAGGCGGTAACACTGAAGCTTTCTTT. The whole variable domain, filled in from reference TRBV7-9 and TRBJ1-1, reads DTGVSQNPRHKITKRGQNVTFRCDPISEHNRLYWYRQTLGQGPEFLTYFQNEAQLEKSRLLSDRFSAERPKGSFSTLEIQRTEQGDSAMYLCASRSSGGGNTEAFFGQGTRLTVV.

As concerns this clonotype: This may be a read error, as it is one base from a much larger clone. This chain connects TRBV5-4 to TRBJ2-1, with 11 bases aligning to TRBD1. Germline V lookup: CDR1 SGHNT, CDR2 YYREEE (reference sequence). This CDR3 has 15 amino acids. DNA for the CDR3: TGTGTCAGCAGCTTGGGGGACAGGGGGACACGGGAGCAGTTCTTC. This encodes CVSSLGDRGTREQFF.

The table lists this clonotype with many counts. The chain couples TRBV12-3 or TRBV12-4 to TRBJ1-6; no definite D call. The CDR3 has 14 residues. The germline V and J ends were trimmed by 3 bases and 7 bases, with 10 bases remaining between them. CDR3 region: CASSFVGKNSPLHF. In DNA, the CDR3 is TGTGCCAGCAGTTTTGTTGGAAAGAATTCACCCCTCCACTTT.

In this sample, this clonotype turned up many times. The genes are TRBV24-1 and TRBJ2-1; 7 bases fit TRBD2. In germline, CDR1 is KGHDR, CDR2 SFDVKD. Losses at the gene ends were 5 bases for V and 10 bases for J; bases not matched to a gene: 10. CDR3 length: 14 residues. Here the CDR3 DNA reads TGTGCCACCAGTGGTACAGTCGGGGAGGGGGAGCAGTTCTTC. Residues: CATSGTVGEGEQFF.

This clonotype has a handful of counts. The chain uses TRBV7-2 and TRBJ2-1, with 7 bases aligning to TRBD1. Trimming removed 5 bases from V and 9 bases from J; junction bases left unmatched: 7. Germline CDR1 and CDR2: SGHTA and FQGNSA. The CDR3 extends over 13 amino acids. CDR3 DNA: TGTGCCAGCAGCGCAGGGGGATTGTTTGAGCAGTTCTTC. Residues: CASSAGGLFEQFF.

Many counts were recorded for this clonotype. V gene TRBV5-8 combines with J gene TRBJ2-7; 7 bases are a match to TRBD1. CDR3 length: 17 amino acids. Germline CDR1 SGHTS, CDR2 YDEGEE. Trimming took 5 bases from V and 2 from J; bases not matched to a gene: 16. CDR3 residues: CASRQGDLNRLAYEQYF. CDR3 in DNA: TGTGCCAGCAGGCAGGGGGACCTAAATCGTTTAGCCTACGAGCAGTACTTC. The full variable domain, rest sourced from reference TRBV5-8 and TRBJ2-7, is EAGVTQSPTHLIKTRGQQATLRCSPISGHTSVYWYQQALGLGLQFLLWYDEGEERNRGNFPPRFSGRQFPNYSSELNVNALELEDSALYLCASRQGDLNRLAYEQYFGPGTRLTVT.

This clonotype was seen at least ten times. The chain carries TRBV20-1 and TRBJ2-4, with 8 nucleotides matching TRBD2. The junction had 12 bases not matched to a gene; V was cut back by 0 bases and J by 14 bases. The length of the CDR3 is 14 residues. Germline CDR1 is DFQATT and CDR2 is SNEGSKA (reference sequence). The DNA of the CDR3 is TGCAGTGCTAGAGATGCAGCGGGGGACCTCATAGAGTACTTC. Translation: CSARDAAGDLIEYF.

CDR3 sequence: CASSYQGANSPLHF. For the CDR3, the DNA is TGTGCCAGCAGTTACCAGGGCGCGAATTCACCCCTCCACTTT. The chain recombines TRBV6-2 or TRBV6-3 with TRBJ1-6, with D tentatively TRBD1 (5 bases). V was shortened by 2 bases and J by 7 bases, with 9 bases between the two germline ends. Germline-derived CDR1 and CDR2 are MNHEY and SVGEGT. The CDR3 loop spans 14 amino acids.

This clonotype was recorded at least ten times. This chain joins TRBV20-1 and TRBJ2-7, with D perhaps TRBD2 (5 bases). V lost 4 bases and J lost 4, with 14 bases in between. The germline V gene encodes CDR1 DFQATT and CDR2 SNEGSKA (reference sequence). This CDR3 is built from 13 residues. The CDR3 DNA reads as TGCAGTGCTACTCTTGCGACGGGGTACGAGCAGTACTTC. It specifies CSATLATGYEQYF.